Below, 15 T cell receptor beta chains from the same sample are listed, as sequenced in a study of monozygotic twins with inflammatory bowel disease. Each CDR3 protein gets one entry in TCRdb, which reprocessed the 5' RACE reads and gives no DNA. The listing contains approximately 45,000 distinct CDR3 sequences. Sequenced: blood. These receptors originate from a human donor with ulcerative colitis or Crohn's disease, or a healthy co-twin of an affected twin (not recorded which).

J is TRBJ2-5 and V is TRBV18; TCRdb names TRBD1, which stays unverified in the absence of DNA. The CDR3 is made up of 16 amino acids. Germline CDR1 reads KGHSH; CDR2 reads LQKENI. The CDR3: CASSRTGGGPQETQYF.

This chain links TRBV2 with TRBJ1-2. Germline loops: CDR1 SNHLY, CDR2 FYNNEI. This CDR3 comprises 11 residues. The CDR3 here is CASTSGYGYTF.

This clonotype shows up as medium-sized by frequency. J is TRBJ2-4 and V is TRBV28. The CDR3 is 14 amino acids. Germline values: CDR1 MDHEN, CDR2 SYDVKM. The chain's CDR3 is CASGLAWAKNIQYF.

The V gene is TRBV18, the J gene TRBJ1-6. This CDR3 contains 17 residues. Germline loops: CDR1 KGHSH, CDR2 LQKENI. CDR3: CASSPIGSGIGNSPLHF.

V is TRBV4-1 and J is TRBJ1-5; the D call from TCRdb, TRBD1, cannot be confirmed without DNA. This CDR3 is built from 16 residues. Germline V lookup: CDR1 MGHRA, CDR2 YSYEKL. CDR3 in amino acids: CASSQGTGTGNQPQHF.

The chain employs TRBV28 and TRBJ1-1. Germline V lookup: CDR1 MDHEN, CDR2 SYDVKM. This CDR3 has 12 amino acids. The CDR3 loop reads CASSYVGRAAFF. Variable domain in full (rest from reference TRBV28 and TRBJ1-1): DVKVTQSSRYLVKRTGEKVFLECVQDMDHENMFWYRQDPGLGLRLIYFSYDVKMKEKGDIPEGYSVSREKKERFSLILESASTNQTSMYLCASSYVGRAAFFGQGTRLTVV.

The CDR3 here is CASSITPVQGRSGEQYF. The chain is built from TRBV19 and TRBJ2-5; TCRdb designates TRBD1, a call that cannot be tested without DNA. Per the germline V gene, CDR1 is LNHDA and CDR2 is SQIVND (reference sequence). The CDR3 is 17 amino acids. The full variable domain, with the rest looked up from reference TRBV19 and TRBJ2-5, is DGGITQSPKYLFRKEGQNVTLSCEQNLNHDAMYWYRQDPGQGLRLIYYSQIVNDFQKGDIAEGYSVSREKKESFPLTVTSAQKNPTAFYLCASSITPVQGRSGEQYFGPGTRLLVL.

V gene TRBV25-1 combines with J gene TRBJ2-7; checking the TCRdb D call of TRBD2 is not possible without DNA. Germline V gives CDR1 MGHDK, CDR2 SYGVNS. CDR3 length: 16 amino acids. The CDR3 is CASSESRDSGSYEQYF.

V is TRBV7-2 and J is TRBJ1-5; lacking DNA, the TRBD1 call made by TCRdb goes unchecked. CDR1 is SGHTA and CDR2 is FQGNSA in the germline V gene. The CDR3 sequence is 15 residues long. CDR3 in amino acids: CASSPRDRENQPQHF.

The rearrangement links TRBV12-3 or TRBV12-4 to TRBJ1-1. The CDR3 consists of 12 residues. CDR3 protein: CASQSEATEAFF.

The CDR3 sequence is CSAREGRGFNEQFF. The J gene is TRBJ2-1, the V gene TRBV20-1; TCRdb outputs TRBD2, but without DNA this stays unchecked. Germline V gives CDR1 DFQATT, CDR2 SNEGSKA (reference sequence). This CDR3 is 14 amino acids long.

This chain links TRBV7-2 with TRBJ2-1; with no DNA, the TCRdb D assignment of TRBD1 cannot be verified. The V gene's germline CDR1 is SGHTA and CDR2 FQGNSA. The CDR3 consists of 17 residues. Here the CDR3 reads CASSLGGSQGKWNEQFF.

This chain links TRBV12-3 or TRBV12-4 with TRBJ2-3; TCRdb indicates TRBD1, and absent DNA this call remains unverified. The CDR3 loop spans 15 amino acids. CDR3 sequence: CASSLRGFGSDTQYF.

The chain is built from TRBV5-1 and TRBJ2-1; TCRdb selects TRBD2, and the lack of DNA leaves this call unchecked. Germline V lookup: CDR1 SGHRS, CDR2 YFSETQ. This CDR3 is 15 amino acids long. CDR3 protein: CASSVNGGLYNEQFF.

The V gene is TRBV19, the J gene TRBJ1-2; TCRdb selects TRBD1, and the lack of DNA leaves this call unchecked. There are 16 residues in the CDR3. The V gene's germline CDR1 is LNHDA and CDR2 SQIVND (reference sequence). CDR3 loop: CASSTRSGGTNYGYTF.